A selection of T cell receptor beta chains follows, all from one sample in a study of blood T cells in healthy people across ages. In TCRdb, the 5' RACE reads were re-called with MiXCR into one record per CDR3 protein. The sample has fewer than 900,000 distinct CDR3 sequences; around 36% are singletons. Specimen: blood. Receptor source: a man aged 18 to 35 in good health. Each CDR3 is given with its conserved first and last residue. A D gene is named only where the DNA matches it firmly. Size tells how often a clone was seen (once, few, many) or the class of an expanded clone, and some rows leave it out.

J gene | clone size | V gene | D gene | CDR3 length | CDR3 DNA | CDR3 protein
TRBJ2-5 | few | TRBV4-1 | . | 14 | TGCGCCAGCAGCCAAGAGAAGGGTGGAGAGACCCAGTACTTC | CASSQEKGGETQYF
TRBJ1-4 | . | TRBV7-8 | . | 17 | TGTGCCAGCAGCTTAATCCCCCCGGGCCAGAATAATGAAAAACTGTTTTTT | CASSLIPPGQNNEKLFF
TRBJ1-5 | . | TRBV6-2/TRBV6-3 | . | 13 | TGTGCCAGCAGTCTCAATAGCAATCGGCCCCAGCATTTT | CASSLNSNRPQHF
TRBJ1-2 | . | TRBV4-3 | TRBD1 | 15 | TGCGCCAGCAGCCGGCTCGACAGGGAGGTTGATGGCTACACCTTC | CASSRLDREVDGYTF
TRBJ2-1 | few | TRBV20-1 | TRBD1 | 14 | TGCAGTGCGGAGAGACAGGGGGGGGGATGGGAGCAGTTCTTC | CSAERQGGGWEQFF
TRBJ2-6 | few | TRBV4-3 | . | 16 | TGCGCCAGCAGCCAAGAGGCATCTACTGGGGCCAACGTCCTGACTTTC | CASSQEASTGANVLTF
TRBJ2-3 | . | TRBV7-2 | . | 14 | TGTGCCAGCAGCTTAGCGGGTCTCTCAGATACGCAGTATTTT | CASSLAGLSDTQYF
TRBJ2-3 | once | TRBV12-5 | . | 13 | TGTGCTAGTGGCCCGGATAGCATAGATACGCAGTATTTT | CASGPDSIDTQYF
TRBJ2-1 | few | TRBV6-2/TRBV6-3 | TRBD2 | 18 | TGTGCCAGCAGTTACGTACTAGCGGGGGGCTTCTCCTACAATGAGCAGTTCTTC | CASSYVLAGGFSYNEQFF
TRBJ1-1 | few | TRBV3-1 | . | 15 | TGTGCCAGCAGCCAAGCGCCCGGGCGAGGCACTGAAGCTTTCTTT | CASSQAPGRGTEAFF
TRBJ2-2 | once | TRBV19 | . | 16 | TGTGCCAGTAGTATTGGTAGGCTCTCGCACACCGGGGAGCTGTTTTTT | CASSIGRLSHTGELFF
TRBJ1-1 | . | TRBV20-1 | . | 13 | TGCAGTGCCAGGCGCCGCCTTAACACTGAAGCTTTCTTT | CSARRRLNTEAFF
TRBJ1-5 | . | TRBV10-3 | TRBD1 | 15 | TGTGCCATCAGTGAGTCGCAGGGGGTTAATCAGCCCCAGCATTTT | CAISESQGVNQPQHF
TRBJ2-5 | few | TRBV5-8 | . | 14 | TGTGCCAGCAGCAAGAGACAGGACGGAGAGACCCAGTACTTC | CASSKRQDGETQYF
TRBJ1-4 | many | TRBV5-5 | . | 14 | TGTGCCAGCAGCTTTCGCAGGGAAGGTGAAAAACTGTTTTTT | CASSFRREGEKLFF
TRBJ1-4 | . | TRBV7-9 | . | 15 | TGTGCCAGCAGCTTAGTGGGGGAGAAGAATGAAAAACTGTTTTTT | CASSLVGEKNEKLFF
TRBJ2-7 | once | TRBV11-2 | TRBD1 | 16 | TGTGCCAGCAGCTTAACGGGGACAGGGCCCTACAATGAGCAGTACTTC | CASSLTGTGPYNEQYF
TRBJ2-7 | few | TRBV4-3 | TRBD1 | 17 | TGCGCCAGCAGCCAAGATTATAAGACAGGGGGCAGGAATGAGCAGTACTTC | CASSQDYKTGGRNEQYF
TRBJ1-6 | . | TRBV15 | . | 13 | TGTGCCACCAGCAGTAGGACAGCCTCACCCCTCCACTTT | CATSSRTASPLHF
TRBJ2-3 | many | TRBV12-3/TRBV12-4 | . | 14 | TGTGCCAGCAGTTTGTCGGGCTACACAGATACGCAGTATTTT | CASSLSGYTDTQYF
TRBJ2-2 | . | TRBV7-2 | . | 13 | TGTGCCAGCAGGAGGGGTAACACCGGGGAGCTGTTTTTT | CASRRGNTGELFF
TRBJ2-3 | few | TRBV5-1 | . | 14 | TGCGCCAGCAGAACAGGGAGCGGGGAAGATACGCAGTATTTT | CASRTGSGEDTQYF
TRBJ2-3 | many | TRBV5-1 | . | 15 | TGCGCCAGCAGCTCCGGCCTTTTTTCCCCAGATACGCAGTATTTT | CASSSGLFSPDTQYF
TRBJ2-5 | . | TRBV9 | TRBD2 | 17 | TGTGCCAGCAGCGCCAGAGCCGGGACTAGCGGGGACAATGAGCAGTACTTC | CASSARAGTSGDNEQYF
TRBJ2-7 | many | TRBV9 | TRBD1 | 14 | TGTGCCAGCAGCGTCGGGACAGTAGGGTACGAGCAGTACTTC | CASSVGTVGYEQYF
TRBJ2-7 | . | TRBV29-1 | TRBD2 | 15 | TGCAGCGTTGAAGACGTTAGCGGGAGATACTACGAGCAGTACTTC | CSVEDVSGRYYEQYF
TRBJ2-3 | many | TRBV20-1 | . | 14 | TGCAGTGCTAGAGTGGGAGGTAGCACAGATACGCAGTATTTT | CSARVGGSTDTQYF